A selection of T cell receptor beta chains follows, all from one sample in a study. TCRdb ran MiXCR on the RT-PCR reads and lists one entry per CDR3 protein. The sample lists around 700,000 distinct CDR3 sequences, approximately 15% occurring once. Sequenced sample: memory CD4+ T cells from blood. The receptor source for this set is a female donor in good health, serving as a healthy control. CDR3s include the opening cysteine and the closing phenylalanine or tryptophan. A D gene is named only where the DNA matches it firmly. Not every row has a clone size; where given, it reads once, few, many or a size class.

CDR3 DNA	CDR3 protein	clone size	J gene	D gene	V gene
TGTGCCAGCAGCCAAGATCTGGCAGTTAGTGAGCAGTTCTTC	CASSQDLAVSEQFF	few	TRBJ2-1	.	TRBV4-2
TGCAGCTCAAAAGCCGGGACAGGGGATGAGACCCAGTACTTC	CSSKAGTGDETQYF	few	TRBJ2-5	TRBD1	TRBV29-1
TGTGCTAGCAGCCGGACTAGCGGTACCACCGGGGAGCTGTTTTTT	CASSRTSGTTGELFF	.	TRBJ2-2	TRBD2	TRBV7-7
TGTGCCAGCAGCATTACAGATTACAATGAGCAGTTCTTC	CASSITDYNEQFF	few	TRBJ2-1	.	TRBV7-9
TGCAGTGCGATATTGACAGGGGCTAATGAAAAACTGTTTTTT	CSAILTGANEKLFF	many	TRBJ1-4	TRBD1	TRBV20-1
TGTGCCACCAGTGATTTCGGGGAGGGCAATGAGCAGTTCTTC	CATSDFGEGNEQFF	many	TRBJ2-1	TRBD2	TRBV24-1
TGTGCCAGCAGCTTAGATGCGGCGGGGGGGCAGTTCTTC	CASSLDAAGGQFF	few	TRBJ2-1	TRBD2	TRBV7-2
TGTGCCAGCAGTTTAGGACAGATATTATTCAATGAGCAGTTCTTC	CASSLGQILFNEQFF	few	TRBJ2-1	.	TRBV5-5
TGTGCTAGCAGCACCGGGACGGATACTACAGATACGCAGTATTTT	CASSTGTDTTDTQYF	.	TRBJ2-3	.	TRBV7-7
TGCGCCAGCAGTGAGTCGAATCGGAAGGATACGCAGTATTTT	CASSESNRKDTQYF	.	TRBJ2-3	.	TRBV10-1
TGTGCTAGCAGTCCCAGGGTTTCCCAAGAGACCCAGTACTTC	CASSPRVSQETQYF	.	TRBJ2-5	.	TRBV7-7
TGCGCCAGCAGCTACACTAGCGGAGCCGGCCAAGAGACCCAGTACTTC	CASSYTSGAGQETQYF	many	TRBJ2-5	TRBD2	TRBV5-1
TGTGCCACCAGTGATCCGACAGGGGGCGGGGAGACCCAGTACTTC	CATSDPTGGGETQYF	.	TRBJ2-5	TRBD1	TRBV24-1
TGTGCCAGCAGCTTTGAGGCAGGGGAAAAACTGTTTTTT	CASSFEAGEKLFF	few	TRBJ1-4	.	TRBV7-3
TGCAGTGCCTTGGACGGAGCGGGGGACTCCTACGAGCAGTACTTC	CSALDGAGDSYEQYF	.	TRBJ2-7	TRBD2	TRBV20-1
TGTGCCAGCAGTCTGGCCCGGGGAAACACCATATATTTT	CASSLARGNTIYF	.	TRBJ1-3	.	TRBV12-3/TRBV12-4
TGTGCCAGCAGCCCGGGACTAGCTTACAATGAGCAGTTCTTC	CASSPGLAYNEQFF	many	TRBJ2-1	TRBD2	TRBV7-2
TGTGCCATCAGTGAACAGGGGCCGACTAACTATGGCTACACCTTC	CAISEQGPTNYGYTF	few	TRBJ1-2	TRBD1	TRBV10-3
TGTGCCAGCAGTTACCCGACGAGGGGAGAGACCCAGTACTTC	CASSYPTRGETQYF	many	TRBJ2-5	.	TRBV6-5
TGTGCCACCAGCAGAGATCGGGGGCCGGCTGCTAATGAAAAACTGTTTTTT	CATSRDRGPAANEKLFF	many	TRBJ1-4	.	TRBV15